This TCR beta chain was recovered during a study of CD8 T cells in Susac syndrome. Reverse transcription of about 0.5 to 1 ug RNA was carried out with random hexamers. With immunoSEQ multiplex PCR, TCR beta CDR3 was amplified across 54 Vbeta and 13 Jbeta. A single record per CDR3 protein comes from TCRdb applying MiXCR to the immunoSEQ multiplex PCR reads. Altogether some 150,000 distinct CDR3 sequences are present, 95% to 96% being singletons, with the ten largest covering around 0.15%. The CDR3 sequence is 16 residues long. Germline assignment: CDR1 MNHEY and CDR2 SVGEGT. The J segment lost 9 bases and the V segment lost 6 bases, leaving 15 bases of the junction unmatched.

Material for sequencing was CD8+ T cells from PBMCs. The TCR was taken from a human donor with multiple sclerosis. This chain connects TRBV6-2 or TRBV6-3 to TRBJ2-1; 9 nucleotides align to TRBD1. CDR3 region: CASRPIVGDRAAEQFF. For the CDR3, the DNA is TGTGCCAGCAGACCTATAGTAGGGGACAGGGCGGCTGAGCAGTTCTTC.